Listed below are T cell receptor beta chains from one sample, sequenced in a study of CD8 T cells in ankylosing spondylitis. One entry per CDR3 protein results from TCRdb running MiXCR on the 5' RACE reads. In the table there are tens of thousands of distinct CDR3 sequences, roughly 3.1% of which are singletons. Material: blood, either unsorted or a sorted T cell fraction (not recorded which). These receptor sequences come from a male donor with ankylosing spondylitis or in good health (not recorded which). The CDR3 runs from the conserved cysteine through the conserved F or W. D genes are given only for firm matches. Clone size is given as once, few, many or a size class.

>15|TRBV9|TRBD2|many|TRBJ2-1
TGTGCCAGCAGCTTTAGCGGGAGGGAAGGCAATGAGCAGTTCTTC
CASSFSGREGNEQFF
>18|TRBV9|TRBD2|many|TRBJ2-3
TGTGCCAGCAGCGTTCTAGGCTTGACTAGCGGGATTCCAGATACGCAGTATTTT
CASSVLGLTSGIPDTQYF
>16|TRBV9|TRBD2|many|TRBJ2-5
TGTGCCAGCAGCCCTCGACTAGCGGGGTCTAAAGAGACCCAGTACTTC
CASSPRLAGSKETQYF
>15|TRBV9|TRBD2|many|TRBJ2-5
TGTGCCAGCAGCGTAGCTCGGGGGGGCCAAGAGACCCAGTACTTC
CASSVARGGQETQYF
>13|TRBV9|NA|many|TRBJ2-1
TGTGCCAGCAGCGTAGACCCGCTCGGTGAGCAGTTCTTC
CASSVDPLGEQFF
>17|TRBV9|TRBD2|many|TRBJ2-4
TGTGCCAGCAGCGTAGGAGGGTCTAGCGGGGGGGCCAACATTCAGTACTTC
CASSVGGSSGGANIQYF
>12|TRBV9|NA|many|TRBJ2-1
TGTGCCAGCAGCGTAGACTCGTGGGAGCAGTTCTTC
CASSVDSWEQFF
>15|TRBV9|NA|many|TRBJ2-1
TGTGCCAGCAGCGTAGAGACTCCCGAGGGCAATGAGCAGTTCTTC
CASSVETPEGNEQFF
>16|TRBV9|TRBD1|many|TRBJ2-3
TGTGCCAGCAGCGTAGCGGGACAGGGAGGGGGTGATACGCAGTATTTT
CASSVAGQGGGDTQYF
>19|TRBV9|TRBD2|few|TRBJ2-3
TGTGCCAGCAGCGTCAGAGACGGGACTAGCGCCTCTAGCACAGATACGCAGTATTTT
CASSVRDGTSASSTDTQYF